The rows below give T cell receptor beta chains drawn from one sample of a study of blood T cell repertoires in COVID-19. Some clones are missing from TCRdb's copy, which holds only in-frame ones; the method was immunoSEQ multiplex PCR. The sample records 65,000 or so clones, nearly 80% being singletons. Sequenced: peripheral blood. These receptors all come from a human donor in a cohort sampled during active COVID-19. CDR3s include the opening cysteine and the closing phenylalanine or tryptophan. A D gene is named only where the DNA matches it firmly.

d_call j_call v_call cdr3_aa
NA TRBJ1-6 TRBV12-3/TRBV12-4 CASSGPGTPLHF
TRBD1 TRBJ1-2 TRBV29-1 CSGRTGEGYTF
TRBD1 TRBJ2-4 TRBV10-3 CATKSDRTQYF
TRBD2 TRBJ2-3 TRBV6-2/TRBV6-3 CASSYPGLGMQYF
TRBD2 TRBJ2-3 TRBV5-1 CASSQTSGSSDTQYF
NA TRBJ1-2 TRBV5-1 CASSLGTARYGYTF
TRBD2 TRBJ2-1 TRBV10-1 CASSLAGRDEQFF
TRBD1 TRBJ1-5 TRBV29-1 CSASLRRTGGRNQPQHF
NA TRBJ1-1 TRBV18 CASSEGGTEAFF
NA TRBJ2-5 TRBV11-1 CASSLGTDSQETQYF
NA TRBJ2-5 TRBV7-9 CASSLGGEETQYF
TRBD1 TRBJ1-5 TRBV10-3 CAISEGTGNSNQPQHF
TRBD1 TRBJ2-6 TRBV6-2/TRBV6-3 CASSPGQGAPGANVLTF
TRBD2 TRBJ2-7 TRBV7-9 CASSLAGGPYEQYF
TRBD1 TRBJ1-4 TRBV7-2 CASSRRTTGSNEKLFF
TRBD1 TRBJ2-1 TRBV7-2 CASTLGTGGWSEQFF
NA TRBJ1-6 TRBV28 CASSLAGPKGPLHF
NA TRBJ1-6 TRBV9 CASSGGLTQNSPLHF
TRBD2 TRBJ2-7 TRBV9 CASSVSGTSYEQYF
TRBD1 TRBJ1-5 TRBV7-2 CASSSVSGQGLAQHF
NA TRBJ1-2 TRBV4-3 CASRGVNYGYTF
NA TRBJ1-6 TRBV2 CASSGRSGGNSPLHF
TRBD1 TRBJ1-5 TRBV14 CASSRLQGALGQPQHF
NA TRBJ1-2 TRBV19 CASSIEAGRSVNYGYTF
TRBD1 TRBJ1-1 TRBV9 CASRKTGGNTEAFF
TRBD2 TRBJ2-5 TRBV14 CASSRGLAGYQETQYF
NA TRBJ1-5 TRBV7-9 CASSLGSGQGNQPQHF
TRBD1 TRBJ1-1 TRBV7-9 CASSLGGAQGRGTEAFF
NA TRBJ1-6 TRBV3-1/TRBV3-2 CASSQDERSSYNSPLHF